This is a list of T cell receptor beta chains from one sample in a study of T cells in Graves' hyperthyroidism and ophthalmopathy. MiXCR, applied by TCRdb to the multiplex PCR reads, yields one record per CDR3 protein. The table has roughly 180,000 distinct CDR3 sequences, about 15% seen once; the top ten hold roughly 29%. The sample was blood. Receptors originate from a woman aged 50 to 60 with Graves' hyperthyroidism. Both conserved end residues are part of each CDR3. A D gene is named only where the DNA matches it firmly. Rows give clone size only sometimes, using once, few, many, or a class for an expanded clone.

CDR3 protein: CSVEGAGAGHGYTF; CDR3 DNA: TGCAGCGTTGAAGGGGCAGGGGCCGGCCATGGCTACACCTTC; clone size: .; J gene: TRBJ1-2; D gene: .; V gene: TRBV29-1
CDR3 protein: CASSEWTGDTGELFF; CDR3 DNA: TGTGCCAGCAGTGAATGGACAGGGGACACCGGGGAGCTGTTTTTT; clone size: few; J gene: TRBJ2-2; D gene: TRBD1; V gene: TRBV2
CDR3 protein: CASSGSAQVWEPQHF; CDR3 DNA: TGTGCCAGCAGCGGGTCAGCGCAGGTCTGGGAGCCCCAGCATTTT; clone size: few; J gene: TRBJ1-5; D gene: .; V gene: TRBV7-9
CDR3 protein: CASSIVGQAEAFF; CDR3 DNA: TGTGCCAGTAGTATAGTCGGACAGGCGGAAGCTTTCTTT; clone size: many; J gene: TRBJ1-1; D gene: TRBD1; V gene: TRBV19
CDR3 protein: CASSIGGGFDTQYF; CDR3 DNA: TGTGCCAGTAGTATTGGTGGGGGGTTTGATACGCAGTATTTT; clone size: few; J gene: TRBJ2-3; D gene: .; V gene: TRBV19
CDR3 protein: CASSSGTSGRAGETQYF; CDR3 DNA: TGTGCCAGCAGTTCAGGGACTAGCGGGAGGGCCGGGGAGACCCAGTACTTC; clone size: .; J gene: TRBJ2-5; D gene: TRBD2; V gene: TRBV7-9
CDR3 protein: CSVDYVEGRDTEAFF; CDR3 DNA: TGCAGCGTTGATTATGTGGAGGGACGGGACACTGAAGCTTTCTTT; clone size: many; J gene: TRBJ1-1; D gene: .; V gene: TRBV29-1
CDR3 protein: CSVEDAHKNTEAFF; CDR3 DNA: TGCAGCGTTGAAGATGCCCATAAGAACACTGAAGCTTTCTTT; clone size: many; J gene: TRBJ1-1; D gene: .; V gene: TRBV29-1
CDR3 protein: CASSLGGTDTQYF; CDR3 DNA: TGTGCCAGCAGTTTAGGGGGCACAGATACGCAGTATTTT; clone size: many; J gene: TRBJ2-3; D gene: .; V gene: TRBV5-1
CDR3 protein: CSAGRGGTTNEKLFF; CDR3 DNA: TGCAGTGCTGGGCGGGGGGGAACAACTAATGAAAAACTGTTTTTT; clone size: .; J gene: TRBJ1-4; D gene: .; V gene: TRBV20-1
CDR3 protein: CASRNTRGNQPQHF; CDR3 DNA: TGTGCCAGCAGAAACACTAGGGGCAATCAGCCCCAGCATTTT; clone size: many; J gene: TRBJ1-5; D gene: .; V gene: TRBV6-1
CDR3 protein: CASSLAWDSHYGYTF; CDR3 DNA: TGCGCCAGCAGCTTGGCCTGGGACAGCCATTATGGCTACACCTTC; clone size: many; J gene: TRBJ1-2; D gene: TRBD1; V gene: TRBV5-1
CDR3 protein: CASNHRGSFEEQYF; CDR3 DNA: TGTGCCAGCAACCACAGGGGGAGTTTTGAGGAGCAGTACTTC; clone size: many; J gene: TRBJ2-7; D gene: TRBD1; V gene: TRBV6-1
CDR3 protein: CASSDTSGGATNTQYF; CDR3 DNA: TGTGCCAGCAGCGACACTAGCGGGGGGGCCACGAATACGCAGTATTTT; clone size: many; J gene: TRBJ2-3; D gene: TRBD2; V gene: TRBV7-9
CDR3 protein: CASGLGTHQPQHF; CDR3 DNA: TGTGCTAGTGGTTTGGGGACCCATCAGCCCCAGCATTTT; clone size: many; J gene: TRBJ1-5; D gene: .; V gene: TRBV12-5
CDR3 protein: CASSFSGGPTDTQYF; CDR3 DNA: TGCGCCAGCAGCTTTAGCGGGGGGCCCACAGATACGCAGTATTTT; clone size: many; J gene: TRBJ2-3; D gene: TRBD2; V gene: TRBV5-1
CDR3 protein: CASSNRQLYNSPLHF; CDR3 DNA: TGTGCCAGTAGTAACCGACAGCTGTATAATTCACCCCTCCACTTT; clone size: many; J gene: TRBJ1-6; D gene: .; V gene: TRBV19
CDR3 protein: CASRAGQGNYGYTF; CDR3 DNA: TGTGCCAGCAGGGCCGGACAAGGGAACTATGGCTACACCTTC; clone size: once; J gene: TRBJ1-2; D gene: .; V gene: TRBV2
CDR3 protein: CASSIAQGHQPQHF; CDR3 DNA: TGTGCCAGTAGTATAGCACAGGGACATCAGCCCCAGCATTTT; clone size: many; J gene: TRBJ1-5; D gene: .; V gene: TRBV19
CDR3 protein: CASSLTSLATDTQYF; CDR3 DNA: TGTGCCAGCAGCTTAACTTCCCTAGCCACAGATACGCAGTATTTT; clone size: many; J gene: TRBJ2-3; D gene: .; V gene: TRBV7-3
CDR3 protein: CASSQNRDRFYEQYF; CDR3 DNA: TGTGCCAGCAGCCAAAACCGGGACAGATTCTACGAGCAGTACTTC; clone size: many; J gene: TRBJ2-7; D gene: TRBD1; V gene: TRBV7-8
CDR3 protein: CASGTGPRDDKKNIQYF; CDR3 DNA: TGTGCCAGCGGGACAGGTCCACGAGATGATAAAAAAAACATTCAGTACTTC; clone size: many; J gene: TRBJ2-4; D gene: TRBD1; V gene: TRBV6-2/TRBV6-3
CDR3 protein: CASADYYNEQFF; CDR3 DNA: TGTGCCAGCGCAGACTATTACAATGAGCAGTTCTTC; clone size: .; J gene: TRBJ2-1; D gene: .; V gene: TRBV6-2/TRBV6-3
CDR3 protein: CASSLEGPGLRYGELFF; CDR3 DNA: TGTGCCAGCAGCTTAGAGGGGCCTGGTCTGAGATACGGGGAGCTGTTTTTT; clone size: many; J gene: TRBJ2-2; D gene: .; V gene: TRBV7-2
CDR3 protein: CASREGLAGGFDTDTQYF; CDR3 DNA: TGTGCCAGCAGGGAGGGGTTAGCGGGGGGGTTCGACACAGATACGCAGTATTTT; clone size: few; J gene: TRBJ2-3; D gene: TRBD2; V gene: TRBV12-3/TRBV12-4
CDR3 protein: CASSATSGGSRRWAQYF; CDR3 DNA: TGTGCCAGCAGCGCGACTAGCGGGGGCTCCAGGAGGTGGGCCCAGTACTTC; clone size: many; J gene: TRBJ2-5; D gene: TRBD2; V gene: TRBV7-9
CDR3 protein: CASSQQLARRSTQYF; CDR3 DNA: TGTGCCAGCAGCCAACAACTGGCCCGAAGGAGTACGCAGTATTTT; clone size: many; J gene: TRBJ2-3; D gene: .; V gene: TRBV7-9
CDR3 protein: CASSQSGLGKGLSYEQYF; CDR3 DNA: TGTGCCAGCAGTCAGTCTGGGCTTGGGAAGGGGCTCTCCTACGAGCAGTACTTC; clone size: many; J gene: TRBJ2-7; D gene: .; V gene: TRBV28
CDR3 protein: CASSPDLDSPLHF; CDR3 DNA: TGTGCCAGCTCACCAGATCTTGATTCACCCCTCCACTTT; clone size: many; J gene: TRBJ1-6; D gene: .; V gene: TRBV18
CDR3 protein: CASSYSNPLDRGDGYTF; CDR3 DNA: TGTGCCAGCAGTTACTCGAATCCATTGGACAGGGGTGACGGCTACACCTTC; clone size: many; J gene: TRBJ1-2; D gene: TRBD1; V gene: TRBV6-2/TRBV6-3
CDR3 protein: CASSILAPGELFF; CDR3 DNA: .; clone size: many; J gene: TRBJ2-2; D gene: .; V gene: TRBV19